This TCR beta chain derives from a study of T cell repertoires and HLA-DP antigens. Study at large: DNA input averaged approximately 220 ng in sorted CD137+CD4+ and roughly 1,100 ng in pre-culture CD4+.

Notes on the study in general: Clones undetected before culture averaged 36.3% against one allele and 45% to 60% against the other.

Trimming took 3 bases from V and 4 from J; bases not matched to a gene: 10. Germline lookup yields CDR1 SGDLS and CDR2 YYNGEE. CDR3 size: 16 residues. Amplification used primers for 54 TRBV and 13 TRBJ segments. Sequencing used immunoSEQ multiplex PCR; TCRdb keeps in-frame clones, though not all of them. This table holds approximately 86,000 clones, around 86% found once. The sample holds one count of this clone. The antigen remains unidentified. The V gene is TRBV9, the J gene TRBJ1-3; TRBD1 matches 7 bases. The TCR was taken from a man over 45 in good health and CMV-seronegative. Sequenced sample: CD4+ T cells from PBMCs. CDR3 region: CASSGSTGPQGNTIYF. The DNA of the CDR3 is TGTGCCAGCAGCGGTTCGACAGGGCCCCAAGGAAACACCATATATTTT.